A selection of T cell receptor beta chains follows, all from one sample in a study of CD8 T cells in ankylosing spondylitis. TCRdb re-called the 5' RACE reads with MiXCR, one entry per CDR3 protein. Seen here are about 90,000 distinct CDR3 sequences, approximately 9.6% observed once, and the top ten hold about a third. The sample taken for sequencing was blood, either unsorted or a sorted T cell fraction (not recorded which). The receptors derive from a male donor with ankylosing spondylitis. The CDR3 runs from the conserved cysteine through the conserved F or W. A D gene is named only where the DNA matches it firmly. For some rows the clone size is stated as once, few or many, or as a class when expanded; others skip it.

clone size	D gene	J gene	V gene	CDR3 DNA	CDR3 protein
many	-	TRBJ2-1	TRBV6-2/TRBV6-3	TGTGCCTCGACTACTTCCTCCTACAATGAGCAGTTCTTC	CASTTSSYNEQFF
-	TRBD1	TRBJ2-5	TRBV6-5	TGTGCCAGCAGTTCGGACAGGCGGCAAGAGACCCAGTACTTC	CASSSDRRQETQYF
few	TRBD1	TRBJ2-2	TRBV6-1	TGTGCCAGCAGTGGGGACAGGGAGGTTTTTCGGAACACCGGGGAGCTGTTTTTT	CASSGDREVFRNTGELFF
-	-	TRBJ2-1	TRBV7-9	TGTGCCAGCAGCTTAGCGGGTAGCGGAGTCTACAATGAGCAGTTCTTC	CASSLAGSGVYNEQFF
-	TRBD2	TRBJ2-1	TRBV11-3	TGTGCCAGCAGCTTAGATCTATCTAGCGGAGATGACAATGAGCAGTTCTTC	CASSLDLSSGDDNEQFF
few	TRBD1	TRBJ1-1	TRBV19	TGTGCCAGTATCCCCGGACAGGGTGCAAACACTGAAGCTTTCTTT	CASIPGQGANTEAFF
few	TRBD1	TRBJ1-1	TRBV20-1	TGCAGTGCCGCGCTTCTTTGGGACAGCCTGAACACTGAAGCTTTCTTT	CSAALLWDSLNTEAFF
few	-	TRBJ2-7	TRBV7-9	TGTGCCAGCAGCGCCAGGCCCTACGAGCAGTACTTC	CASSARPYEQYF
few	TRBD2	TRBJ2-7	TRBV7-8	TGTGCCAGCAGCTTAGTGCGCGGGAGTAACTACGAGCAGTACTTC	CASSLVRGSNYEQYF
-	-	TRBJ1-5	TRBV27	TGTGCCAGCAGTTCACCTTATAGCAATCAGCCCCAGCATTTT	CASSSPYSNQPQHF
-	-	TRBJ2-5	TRBV11-2	TGTGCCAGCAGCCTAAAACAGGAGCGCCAAGAGACCCAGTACTTC	CASSLKQERQETQYF
many	-	TRBJ1-2	TRBV12-3/TRBV12-4	TGTGCCAGCAGTTTAGACGGGCGGACATCACCTCGGGATGGCTACACCTTC	CASSLDGRTSPRDGYTF
many	-	TRBJ2-2	TRBV9	TGTGCCAGCAGCGTAGAGGGGCAGTCCGGGGAGCTGTTTTTT	CASSVEGQSGELFF
-	TRBD1	TRBJ1-2	TRBV27	TGTGCCAGCAGTTTGCGTGAGGGGGCTAGCTATGGCTACACCTTC	CASSLREGASYGYTF
-	-	TRBJ2-1	TRBV24-1	TGTGCCACCAGTGATCCCCGTGCTAGCTGGGATGAGCAGATCTTC	CATSDPRASWDEQIF
many	TRBD1	TRBJ1-2	TRBV27	TGTGCCAGCAGTTTATATCGTGGGGGACAGGGCTATGGCTACACCTTC	CASSLYRGGQGYGYTF
many	-	TRBJ2-2	TRBV4-1	TGCGCCAGCAGCCAAGCCGGGGAGCTGTTTTTT	CASSQAGELFF
many	TRBD1	TRBJ1-2	TRBV25-1	TGTGCCAGCAGTACAGGACAGGGACGAGACTATGGCTACACCTTC	CASSTGQGRDYGYTF